What follows describes a single T cell receptor beta chain. Its matching antigen is unknown. The data were obtained in a study of T cell repertoires in cytomegalovirus infection. Overall study findings and caveats: Cumulative public TCR beta family frequency identified CMV carriers with the relevant HLA.

Per the germline V gene, CDR1 is SQVTM and CDR2 is ANQGSEA. The CDR3 is 13 amino acids. The germline V and J ends were trimmed by 3 bases and 1 base, with 9 bases remaining between them. One entry per CDR3 protein results from TCRdb running MiXCR on the reads. The sample holds more than 65,000 distinct CDR3 sequences, 45% to 55% seen once. The chain combines TRBV29-1 with TRBJ1-1; D may be TRBD1 (6 bases). This clonotype was sampled from a human donor in good health (CMV status not recorded). Some clones in this sample may be carry-over from other donors' samples. Source: CD8+ T cells from cultured PBMCs, taken from culture after CMV antigen stimulation. The CDR3 protein is CSVEEDRNTEAFF. The CDR3 DNA follows: TGCAGCGTTGAGGAGGACAGGAACACTGAAGCTTTCTTT.